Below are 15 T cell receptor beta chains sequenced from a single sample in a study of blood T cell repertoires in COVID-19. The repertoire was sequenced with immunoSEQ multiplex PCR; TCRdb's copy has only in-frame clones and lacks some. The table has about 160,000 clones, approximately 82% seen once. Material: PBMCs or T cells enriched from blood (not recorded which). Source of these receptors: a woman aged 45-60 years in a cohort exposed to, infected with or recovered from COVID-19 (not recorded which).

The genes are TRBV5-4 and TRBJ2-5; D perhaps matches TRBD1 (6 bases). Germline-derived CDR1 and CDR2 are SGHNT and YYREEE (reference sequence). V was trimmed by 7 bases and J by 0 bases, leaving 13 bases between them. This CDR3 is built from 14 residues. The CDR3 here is CASLDRTNQETQYF. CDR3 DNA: TGTGCCAGCCTTGACAGGACCAACCAAGAGACCCAGTACTTC.

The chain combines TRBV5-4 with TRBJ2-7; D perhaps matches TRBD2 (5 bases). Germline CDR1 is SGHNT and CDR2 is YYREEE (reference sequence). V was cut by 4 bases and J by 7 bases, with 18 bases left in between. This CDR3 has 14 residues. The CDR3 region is CASSRLQRPSEQYF. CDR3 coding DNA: TGTGCCAGCAGCCGACTACAGAGACCCTCTGAGCAGTACTTC. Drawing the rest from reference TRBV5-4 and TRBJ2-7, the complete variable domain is ETGVTQSPTHLIKTRGQQVTLRCSSQSGHNTVSWYQQALGQGPQFIFQYYREEENGRGNFPPRFSGLQFPNYSSELNVNALELDDSALYLCASSRLQRPSEQYFGPGTRLTVT.

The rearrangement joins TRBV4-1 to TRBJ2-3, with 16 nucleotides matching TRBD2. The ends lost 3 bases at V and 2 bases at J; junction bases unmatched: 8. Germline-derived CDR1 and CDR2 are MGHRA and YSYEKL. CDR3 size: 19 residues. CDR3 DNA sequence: TGCGCCAGCAGCCAGTTGGGACTAGCGGGAGGGCAGATCACAGATACGCAGTATTTT. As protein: CASSQLGLAGGQITDTQYF.

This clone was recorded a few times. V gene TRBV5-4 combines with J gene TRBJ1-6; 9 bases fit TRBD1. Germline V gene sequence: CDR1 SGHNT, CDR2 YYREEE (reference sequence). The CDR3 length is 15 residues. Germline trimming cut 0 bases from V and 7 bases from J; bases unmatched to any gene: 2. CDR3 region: CASSLGTGENSPLHF. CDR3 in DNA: TGTGCCAGCAGCTTGGGGACAGGGGAAAATTCACCCCTCCACTTT.

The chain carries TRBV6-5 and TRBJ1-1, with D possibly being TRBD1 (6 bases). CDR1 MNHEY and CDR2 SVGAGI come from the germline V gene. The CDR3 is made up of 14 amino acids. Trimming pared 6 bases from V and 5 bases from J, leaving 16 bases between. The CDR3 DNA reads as TGTGCCAGCAGAGGACGATTGAGGGGGACTGAAGCTTTCTTT. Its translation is CASRGRLRGTEAFF.

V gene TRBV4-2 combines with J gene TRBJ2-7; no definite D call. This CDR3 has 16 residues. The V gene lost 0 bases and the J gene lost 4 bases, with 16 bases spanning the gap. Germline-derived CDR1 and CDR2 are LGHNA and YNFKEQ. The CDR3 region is CASSQEFGGSLYEQYF. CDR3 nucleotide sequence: TGTGCCAGCAGCCAAGAATTTGGCGGAAGCCTTTACGAGCAGTACTTC.

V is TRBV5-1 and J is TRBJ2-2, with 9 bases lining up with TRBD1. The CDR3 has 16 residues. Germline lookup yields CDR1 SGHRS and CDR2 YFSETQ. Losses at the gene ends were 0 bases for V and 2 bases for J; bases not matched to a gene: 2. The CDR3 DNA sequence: TGCGCCAGCAGCTTGGACAGGGGGCCCAACACCGGGGAGCTGTTTTTT. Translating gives CASSLDRGPNTGELFF.

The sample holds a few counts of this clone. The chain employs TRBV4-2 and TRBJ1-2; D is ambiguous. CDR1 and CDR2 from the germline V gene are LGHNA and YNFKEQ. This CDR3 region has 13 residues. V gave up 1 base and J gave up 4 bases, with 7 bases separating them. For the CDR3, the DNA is TGTGCCAGCAGCCAAGTGGCTGTCTATGGCTACACCTTC. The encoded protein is CASSQVAVYGYTF.

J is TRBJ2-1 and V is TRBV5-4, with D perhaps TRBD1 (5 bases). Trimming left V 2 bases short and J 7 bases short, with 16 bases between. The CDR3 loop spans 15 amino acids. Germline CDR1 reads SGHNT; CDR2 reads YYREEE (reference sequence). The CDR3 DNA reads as TGTGCCAGCAGCTTTACCCAAGGGGCTATGAATGAGCAGTTCTTC. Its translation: CASSFTQGAMNEQFF.

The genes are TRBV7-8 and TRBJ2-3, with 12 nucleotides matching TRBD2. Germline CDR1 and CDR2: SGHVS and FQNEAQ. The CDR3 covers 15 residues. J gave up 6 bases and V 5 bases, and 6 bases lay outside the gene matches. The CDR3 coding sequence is TGTGCCAGCAGCCAGACTAGCGGGAGAGGGGATACGCAGTATTTT. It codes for CASSQTSGRGDTQYF.

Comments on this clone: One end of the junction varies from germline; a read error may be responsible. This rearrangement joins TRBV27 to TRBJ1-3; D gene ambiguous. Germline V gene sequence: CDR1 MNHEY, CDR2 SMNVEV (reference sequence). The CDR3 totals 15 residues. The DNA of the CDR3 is TGTGCCAGCAGCCCTGCCTGGGCCTCTGAAAACACCATATATTTT. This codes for CASSPAWASENTIYF.

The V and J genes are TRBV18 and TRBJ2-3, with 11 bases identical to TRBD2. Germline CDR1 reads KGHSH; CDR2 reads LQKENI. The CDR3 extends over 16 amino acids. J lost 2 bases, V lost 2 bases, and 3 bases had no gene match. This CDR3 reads CASSPTSGGNTDTQYF. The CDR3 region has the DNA TGTGCCAGCTCACCAACTAGCGGGGGAAACACAGATACGCAGTATTTT.

CDR3 sequence: CASSVSGTGGYQPQHF. The CDR3, as DNA: TGTGCCAGCAGCGTATCCGGGACAGGGGGCTATCAGCCCCAGCATTTT. The J gene is TRBJ1-5, the V gene TRBV16, with 12 bases identical to TRBD1. Trimming removed 5 bases from V and 5 bases from J; junction bases left unmatched: 7. CDR1 and CDR2 (germline): KGHSY, FQNENV. The length of the CDR3 is 16 residues.

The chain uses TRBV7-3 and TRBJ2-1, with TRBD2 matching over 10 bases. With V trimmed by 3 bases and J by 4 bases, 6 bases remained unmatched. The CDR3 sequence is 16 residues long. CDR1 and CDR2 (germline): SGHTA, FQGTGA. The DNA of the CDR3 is TGTGCCAGCAGCTTCCTCATAGCGGGAGGATACAATGAGCAGTTCTTC. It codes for CASSFLIAGGYNEQFF. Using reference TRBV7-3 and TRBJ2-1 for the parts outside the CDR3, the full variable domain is GAGVSQTPSNKVTEKGKYVELRCDPISGHTALYWYRQSLGQGPEFLIYFQGTGAADDSGLPNDRFFAVRPEGSVSTLKIQRTERGDSAVYLCASSFLIAGGYNEQFFGPGTRLTVL.

The CDR3 here is CASSFGGGSSYEQYF. For the CDR3, the DNA is TGTGCCAGCAGCTTTGGGGGGGGGAGCTCCTACGAGCAGTACTTC. The J gene is TRBJ2-7, the V gene TRBV7-6; 7 bases map to TRBD2. V was pared by 3 bases and J by 0 bases, with 5 bases of the junction left unmatched. In germline, CDR1 is SGHVS, CDR2 FNYEAQ. CDR3 length: 15 residues.